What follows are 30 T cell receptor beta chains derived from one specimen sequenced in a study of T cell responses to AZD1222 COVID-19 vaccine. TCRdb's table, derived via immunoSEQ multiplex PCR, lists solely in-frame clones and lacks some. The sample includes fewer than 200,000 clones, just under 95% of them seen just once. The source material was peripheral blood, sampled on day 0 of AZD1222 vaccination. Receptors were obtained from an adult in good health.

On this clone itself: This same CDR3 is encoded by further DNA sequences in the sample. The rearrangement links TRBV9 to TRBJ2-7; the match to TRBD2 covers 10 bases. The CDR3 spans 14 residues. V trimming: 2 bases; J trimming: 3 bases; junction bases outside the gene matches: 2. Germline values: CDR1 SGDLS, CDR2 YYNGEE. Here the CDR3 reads CASSVSSGSYEQYF. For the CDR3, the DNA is TGTGCCAGCAGCGTTTCTAGCGGGAGCTACGAGCAGTACTTC.

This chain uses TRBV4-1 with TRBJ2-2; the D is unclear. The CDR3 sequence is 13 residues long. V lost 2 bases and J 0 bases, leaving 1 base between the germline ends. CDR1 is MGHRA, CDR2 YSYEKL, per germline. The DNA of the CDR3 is TGCGCCAGCAGCCAATCGAACACCGGGGAGCTGTTTTTT. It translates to CASSQSNTGELFF.

CDR3 in amino acids: CASSVSGAEAFF. The CDR3 region has the DNA TGTGCCAGCAGCGTAAGCGGGGCTGAAGCTTTCTTT. The chain joins TRBV9 to TRBJ1-1, with no clear D. The CDR3 runs 12 residues. Trimming shortened V by 1 base and J by 6 bases, and 7 bases separated the two germline ends. Germline CDR1 is SGDLS and CDR2 is YYNGEE.

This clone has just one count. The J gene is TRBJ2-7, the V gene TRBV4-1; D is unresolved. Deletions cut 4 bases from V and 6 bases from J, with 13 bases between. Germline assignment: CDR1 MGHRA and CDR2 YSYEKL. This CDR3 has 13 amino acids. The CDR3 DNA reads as TGCGCCAGCAGCCCCGCGTTGATGCGCGAGCAGTACTTC. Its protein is CASSPALMREQYF.

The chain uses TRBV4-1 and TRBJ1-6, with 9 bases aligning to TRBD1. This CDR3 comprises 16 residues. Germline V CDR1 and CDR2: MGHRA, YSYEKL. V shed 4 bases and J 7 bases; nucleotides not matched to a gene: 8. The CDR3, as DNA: TGCGCCAGCAGCCCCTCGGGACAGGGAGGGAATTCACCCCTCCACTTT. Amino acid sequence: CASSPSGQGGNSPLHF.

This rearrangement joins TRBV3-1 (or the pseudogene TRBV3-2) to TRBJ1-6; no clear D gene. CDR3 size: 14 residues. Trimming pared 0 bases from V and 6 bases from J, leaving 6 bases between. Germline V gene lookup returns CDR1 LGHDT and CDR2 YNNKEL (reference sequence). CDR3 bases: TGTGCCAGCAGCCAAGAGGTTGGTAATTCACCCCTCCACTTT. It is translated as CASSQEVGNSPLHF.

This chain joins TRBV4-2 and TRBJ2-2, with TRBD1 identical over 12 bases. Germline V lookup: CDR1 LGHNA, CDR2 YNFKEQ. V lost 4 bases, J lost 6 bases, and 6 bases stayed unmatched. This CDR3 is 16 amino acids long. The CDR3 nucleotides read TGTGCCAGCAGCCCAGGGACAGGGGGCGTACCCGGGGAGCTGTTTTTT. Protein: CASSPGTGGVPGELFF.

This CDR3 reads CASSQGGANNSPLHF. The DNA of the CDR3 is TGTGCCAGCAGCCAAGGGGGGGCCAATAATTCACCCCTCCACTTT. This chain links TRBV9 with TRBJ1-6; possibly TRBD1 for D (6 bases). The CDR3 totals 15 residues. V was clipped by 4 bases and J by 5 bases, with 13 bases between them. Germline CDR1 SGDLS, CDR2 YYNGEE.

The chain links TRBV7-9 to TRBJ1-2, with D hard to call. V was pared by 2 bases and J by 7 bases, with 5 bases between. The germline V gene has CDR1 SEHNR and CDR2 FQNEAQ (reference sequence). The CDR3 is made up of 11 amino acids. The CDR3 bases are TGTGCCAGCAGCTTACAGTCTGGCTACACCTTC. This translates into CASSLQSGYTF.

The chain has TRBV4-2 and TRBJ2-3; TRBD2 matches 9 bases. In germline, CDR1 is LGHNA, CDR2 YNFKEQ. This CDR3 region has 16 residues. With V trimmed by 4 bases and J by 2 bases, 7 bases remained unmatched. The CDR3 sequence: CASSLGGGATTDTQYF. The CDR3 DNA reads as TGTGCCAGCAGCCTCGGCGGGGGGGCCACCACAGATACGCAGTATTTT.

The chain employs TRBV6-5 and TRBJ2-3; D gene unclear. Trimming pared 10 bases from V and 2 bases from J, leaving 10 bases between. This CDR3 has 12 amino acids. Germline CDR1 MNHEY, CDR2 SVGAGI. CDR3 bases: TGTGCCACTCGACGGTTCACAGATACGCAGTATTTT. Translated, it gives CATRRFTDTQYF.

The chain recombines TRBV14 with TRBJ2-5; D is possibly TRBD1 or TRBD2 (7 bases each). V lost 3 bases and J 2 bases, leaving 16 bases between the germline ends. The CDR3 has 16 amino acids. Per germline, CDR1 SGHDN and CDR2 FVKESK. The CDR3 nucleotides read TGTGCCAGCAGCCATCCGAGGGAGGGGGCGCAAGAGACCCAGTACTTC. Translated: CASSHPREGAQETQYF.

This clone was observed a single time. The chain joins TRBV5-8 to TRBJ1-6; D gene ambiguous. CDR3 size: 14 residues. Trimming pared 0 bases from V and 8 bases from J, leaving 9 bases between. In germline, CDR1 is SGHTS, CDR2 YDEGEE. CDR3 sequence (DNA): TGTGCCAGCAGCTTGGTTACAGAAGATTCACCCCTCCACTTT. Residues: CASSLVTEDSPLHF.

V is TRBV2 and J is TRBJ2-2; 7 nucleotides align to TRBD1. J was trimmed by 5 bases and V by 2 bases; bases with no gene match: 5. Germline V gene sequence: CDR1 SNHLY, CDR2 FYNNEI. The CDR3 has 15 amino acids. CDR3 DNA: TGTGCCAGCAGTGAAACAGGGGCGCGAACCGGGGAGCTGTTTTTT. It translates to CASSETGARTGELFF.

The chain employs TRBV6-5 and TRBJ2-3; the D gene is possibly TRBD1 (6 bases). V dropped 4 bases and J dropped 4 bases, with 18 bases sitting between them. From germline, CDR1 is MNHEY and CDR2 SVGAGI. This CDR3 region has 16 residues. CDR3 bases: TGTGCCAGCAGTTGGTGGGGACAAGGGTCGGCAGATACGCAGTATTTT. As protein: CASSWWGQGSADTQYF.

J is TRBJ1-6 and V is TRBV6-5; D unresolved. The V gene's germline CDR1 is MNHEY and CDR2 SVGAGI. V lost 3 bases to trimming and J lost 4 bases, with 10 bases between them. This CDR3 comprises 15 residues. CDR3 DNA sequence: TGTGCCAGCAGTTATCAAGGGAATTATAATTCACCCCTCCACTTT. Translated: CASSYQGNYNSPLHF.

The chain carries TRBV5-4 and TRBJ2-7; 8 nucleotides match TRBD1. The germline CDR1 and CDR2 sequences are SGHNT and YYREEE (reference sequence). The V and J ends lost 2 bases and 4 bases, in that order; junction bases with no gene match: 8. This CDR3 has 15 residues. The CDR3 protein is CASSFPGQGWYEQYF. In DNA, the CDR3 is TGTGCCAGCAGCTTCCCTGGACAGGGCTGGTACGAGCAGTACTTC.

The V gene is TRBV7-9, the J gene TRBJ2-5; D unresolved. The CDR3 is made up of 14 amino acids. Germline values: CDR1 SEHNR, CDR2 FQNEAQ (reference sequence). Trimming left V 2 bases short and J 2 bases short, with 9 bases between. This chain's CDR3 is CASSLLADQETQYF. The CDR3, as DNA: TGTGCCAGCAGCTTATTGGCGGATCAAGAGACCCAGTACTTC.

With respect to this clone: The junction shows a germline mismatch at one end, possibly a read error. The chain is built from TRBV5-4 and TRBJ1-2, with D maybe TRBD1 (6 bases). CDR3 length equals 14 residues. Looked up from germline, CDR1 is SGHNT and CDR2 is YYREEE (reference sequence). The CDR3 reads CASTLTHRDDGYTF. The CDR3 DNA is TGTGCCAGCACCTTGACCCACAGGGACGACGGCTACACCTTC.

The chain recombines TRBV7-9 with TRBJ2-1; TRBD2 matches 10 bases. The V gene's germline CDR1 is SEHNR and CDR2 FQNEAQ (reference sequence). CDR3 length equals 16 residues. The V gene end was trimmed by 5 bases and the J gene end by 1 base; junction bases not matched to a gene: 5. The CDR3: CASSLRLAGSYNEQFF. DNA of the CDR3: TGTGCCAGCAGCCTACGACTAGCGGGTTCCTACAATGAGCAGTTCTTC.

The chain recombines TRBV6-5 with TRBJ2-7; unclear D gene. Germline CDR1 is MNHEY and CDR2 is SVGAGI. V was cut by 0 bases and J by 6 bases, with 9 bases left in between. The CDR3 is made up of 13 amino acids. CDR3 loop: CASSYSDLAEQYF. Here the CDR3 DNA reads TGTGCCAGCAGTTACTCCGACCTGGCCGAGCAGTACTTC.

CDR3 sequence: CASSLWETGASGGYTF. In nucleotides, the CDR3 is TGTGCCAGCAGCTTATGGGAGACAGGGGCCTCGGGTGGCTACACCTTC. The rearrangement links TRBV7-8 to TRBJ1-2, with TRBD1 identical over 8 bases. J was trimmed by 7 bases and V by 2 bases; bases with no gene match: 12. Germline V lookup: CDR1 SGHVS, CDR2 FQNEAQ. This CDR3 has 16 amino acids.

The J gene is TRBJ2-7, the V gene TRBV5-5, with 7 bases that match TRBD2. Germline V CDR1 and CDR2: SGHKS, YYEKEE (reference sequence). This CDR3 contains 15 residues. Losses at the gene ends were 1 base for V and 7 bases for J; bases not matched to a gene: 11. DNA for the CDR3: TGTGCCAGCAGCTTGATACGGGGGGACCTCGGGGAGCAGTACTTC. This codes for CASSLIRGDLGEQYF.

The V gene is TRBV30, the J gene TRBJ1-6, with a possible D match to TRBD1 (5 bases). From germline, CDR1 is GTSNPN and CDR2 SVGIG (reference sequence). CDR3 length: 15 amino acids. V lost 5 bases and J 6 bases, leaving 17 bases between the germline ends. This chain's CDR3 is CAWHPSGGINSPLHF. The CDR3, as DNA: TGTGCCTGGCACCCCTCTGGGGGGATTAATTCACCCCTCCACTTT.

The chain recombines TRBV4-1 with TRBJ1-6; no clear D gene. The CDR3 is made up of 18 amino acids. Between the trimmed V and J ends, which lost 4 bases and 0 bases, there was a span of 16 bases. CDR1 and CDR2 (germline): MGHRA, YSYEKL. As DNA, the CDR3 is TGCGCCAGCAGCCCATTCGCGGCAGTGGTCTCCTATAATTCACCCCTCCACTTT. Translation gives CASSPFAAVVSYNSPLHF.

The CDR3 DNA follows: TGTGCCATCAGTGCTTCGGGACTCACAGTAGCCAAAAACATTCAGTACTTC. This sequence encodes CAISASGLTVAKNIQYF. V and J are TRBV10-3 and TRBJ2-4, with a tentative D call TRBD2 (6 bases). The CDR3 runs 17 residues. Trimming removed 4 bases at V and 0 bases at J, with 16 bases between. Germline V gene lookup returns CDR1 ENHRY and CDR2 SYGVKD.

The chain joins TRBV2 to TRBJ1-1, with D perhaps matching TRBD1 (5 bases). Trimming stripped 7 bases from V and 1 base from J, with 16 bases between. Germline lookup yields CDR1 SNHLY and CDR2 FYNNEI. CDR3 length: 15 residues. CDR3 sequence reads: CASTPRQTSNTEAFF. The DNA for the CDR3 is TGTGCCAGCACCCCTCGACAGACCTCGAACACTGAAGCTTTCTTT.

DNA of the CDR3: TGCGCCAGCAGCCAAGGACTAGCGGGAGCCGATGAGCAGTTCTTC. Translating gives CASSQGLAGADEQFF. The rearrangement uses TRBV4-1 and TRBJ2-1; TRBD2 agrees at 12 bases. Germline V gene sequence: CDR1 MGHRA, CDR2 YSYEKL. V was pared by 1 base and J by 8 bases, with 3 bases of the junction left unmatched. There are 15 residues in the CDR3.

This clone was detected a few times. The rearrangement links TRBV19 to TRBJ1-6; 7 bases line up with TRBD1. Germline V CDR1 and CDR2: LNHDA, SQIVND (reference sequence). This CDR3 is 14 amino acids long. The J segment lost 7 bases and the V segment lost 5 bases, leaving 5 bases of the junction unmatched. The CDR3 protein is CASSPSRGNSPLHF. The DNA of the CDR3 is TGTGCCAGTAGTCCATCCAGGGGGAATTCACCCCTCCACTTT.

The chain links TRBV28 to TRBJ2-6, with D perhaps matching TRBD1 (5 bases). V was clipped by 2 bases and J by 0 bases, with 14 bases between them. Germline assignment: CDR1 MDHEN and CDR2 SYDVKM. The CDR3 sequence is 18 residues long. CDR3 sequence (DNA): TGTGCCAGCAGTTTACTCACGGTGGGGCACTCTGGGGCCAACGTCCTGACTTTC. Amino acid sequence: CASSLLTVGHSGANVLTF.